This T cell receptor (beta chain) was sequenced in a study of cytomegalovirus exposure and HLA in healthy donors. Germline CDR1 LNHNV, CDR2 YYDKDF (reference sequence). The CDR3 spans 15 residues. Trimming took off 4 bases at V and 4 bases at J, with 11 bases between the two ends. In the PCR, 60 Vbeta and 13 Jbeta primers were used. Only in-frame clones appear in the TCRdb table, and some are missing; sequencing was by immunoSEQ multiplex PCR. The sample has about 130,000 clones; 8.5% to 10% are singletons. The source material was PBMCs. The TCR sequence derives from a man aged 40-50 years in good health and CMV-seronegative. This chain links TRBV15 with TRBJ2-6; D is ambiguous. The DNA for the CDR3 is TGTGCCACCAGCAAAATTGCGGTGGGGGCCAACGTCCTGACTTTC. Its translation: CATSKIAVGANVLTF.